These T cell receptor beta chains were read from a single sample in a study of blood T cell repertoires in COVID-19. TCRdb keeps only in-frame clones here, not all; method: immunoSEQ multiplex PCR. Of roughly 260,000 clones listed, more than 75% are singletons. The specimen was PBMCs or T cells enriched from blood (not recorded which). The receptor set was obtained from a woman younger than 30 who had recovered from COVID-19. CDR3s leave out the opening cysteine and the closing phenylalanine or tryptophan.

V: TRBV4-3
CDR3: ASSQGHSEGGYT

V: TRBV18
CDR3: ASSVTGADTEAF

V: TRBV30
CDR3: AWKVVGDYGYT

V: TRBV10-2
CDR3: ASSDPTSQLTQY

V: TRBV19
CDR3: ASSIGDRGNEKLF

V: TRBV6-2/TRBV6-3
CDR3: ASSYSTGAPNQPQH

V: TRBV9
CDR3: ASSVAGLAVTDTQY

V: TRBV14
CDR3: ASSQGRLAGGVQETQY

V: TRBV7-8
CDR3: ASSRIRTGGRYDNQPQH

V: TRBV10-2
CDR3: ASRFYQGAENTIY

V: TRBV28
CDR3: ASTRGGTAIDTQY

V: TRBV10-1
CDR3: ASSESVGQDQPQH

V: TRBV6-2/TRBV6-3
CDR3: ASSYVGQETQY

V: TRBV5-1
CDR3: ASSRAGRFQETQY

V: TRBV5-4
CDR3: ASSLGGARSYNEQF

V: TRBV28
CDR3: ASSSWTGGTSSYNEQF

V: TRBV18
CDR3: ASSRPPYEQY

V: TRBV7-9
CDR3: ASSLRGGADTQY

V: TRBV7-9
CDR3: ASSLTSGRTNEQF

V: TRBV4-1
CDR3: ASSLLAGASYEQY

V: TRBV30
CDR3: AWSVTGGGNTIY

V: TRBV3-1/TRBV3-2
CDR3: ASSQAGGGGSPLH

V: TRBV12-3/TRBV12-4
CDR3: ASSFDYVDEQY

V: TRBV7-2
CDR3: ASSLRSGGYYEQY

V: TRBV7-9
CDR3: ASSATGHGELF

V: TRBV27
CDR3: ASSTTSGGRFNEQF

V: TRBV30
CDR3: AWKSRQETQY

V: TRBV5-1
CDR3: ASSPDRGETQY

V: TRBV27
CDR3: ASSTGGLVNSPLH

V: TRBV6-6
CDR3: ASSEPLATNEKLF

V: TRBV28
CDR3: ASSLNRGRGEKLF

V: TRBV4-2
CDR3: ASSQDLIGTATNLYGYT

V: TRBV11-2
CDR3: ASSIPTGGNEKLF

V: TRBV6-1
CDR3: ASSDTGNEAF

V: TRBV20-1
CDR3: SRRNTGELF

V: TRBV18
CDR3: ASSPSEQGRGTQY

V: TRBV15
CDR3: ATSRDQGSYNEQF

V: TRBV5-1
CDR3: ASSTGTASYEQY

V: TRBV4-3
CDR3: ASSQDPGQVTSYEQY

V: TRBV3-1/TRBV3-2
CDR3: ASSHTVAGGQFTDTQY

V: TRBV12-3/TRBV12-4
CDR3: ASSVDSNYGYT

V: TRBV12-5
CDR3: ASGLRSYEQY

V: TRBV27
CDR3: ASSWGGNQPQH

V: TRBV7-6
CDR3: ASSLSDRVGNTIY

V: TRBV30
CDR3: AWRGRGGNQPQH